Following are 23 T cell receptor beta chains from one sample sequenced in a study of Graves' ophthalmopathy and Graves' hyperthyroidism. CDR3 regions of TCR beta were amplified from RNA transcripts. Second-round multiplex PCR came after first-round RT-PCR with HTBI primers. TCRdb recomputed calls from the multiplex PCR reads with MiXCR, one row per CDR3 protein. The repertoire has 240,000 or so distinct CDR3 sequences, 40% to 50% of them found once; the top ten carry around half. Sequenced material: peripheral blood. The origin of the receptors is an adult man with Graves' ophthalmopathy.

This clonotype was observed once. The rearrangement links TRBV7-9 to TRBJ2-1; no definite D call. Germline CDR1 SEHNR, CDR2 FQNEAQ (reference sequence). Trimming shortened V by 1 base and J by 8 bases, and 12 bases separated the two germline ends. This CDR3 has 14 amino acids. The DNA for the CDR3 is TGTGCCAGCAGCTTAGTGGTGGGAAGGGATGAGCAGTTCTTC. Its protein product is CASSLVVGRDEQFF.

The chain is built from TRBV7-2 and TRBJ1-1; the D is unclear. CDR1 SGHTA and CDR2 FQGNSA come from the germline V gene. V lost 5 bases and J lost 3, with 10 bases in between. The length of the CDR3 is 13 residues. This CDR3 is CASSPYWDTEAFF. CDR3 nucleotides: TGTGCCAGCAGCCCGTATTGGGACACTGAAGCTTTCTTT.

The table lists this clonotype with a few counts. The chain carries TRBV5-1 and TRBJ1-2; D gene unclear. Trimming took off 0 bases at V and 8 bases at J, with 8 bases between the two ends. This CDR3 spans 12 amino acids. Germline V lookup: CDR1 SGHRS, CDR2 YFSETQ. The CDR3 bases are TGCGCCAGCAGCTTGGAGGACCGGGGCTACACCTTC. Residues: CASSLEDRGYTF.

The V call is TRBV7-8, the J call TRBJ1-1, with D uncertain. Germline V gene sequence: CDR1 SGHVS, CDR2 FQNEAQ. V was shortened by 6 bases and J by 1 base, with 12 bases between the two germline ends. This CDR3 contains 14 residues. CDR3 residues: CASSLKGGNTEAFF. CDR3 DNA: TGTGCCAGCAGTTTGAAGGGAGGGAACACTGAAGCTTTCTTT.

The DNA of the CDR3 is TGCGCCAGCAGCTCTGCCCGGGATGGCTACACCTTC. This gives the protein CASSSARDGYTF. The gene calls are TRBV5-1 and TRBJ1-2; unclear D gene. Trimming removed 3 bases at V and 6 bases at J, with 9 bases between. Per the germline V gene, CDR1 is SGHRS and CDR2 is YFSETQ. This CDR3 has 12 residues.

This clonotype was counted many times. The V and J genes are TRBV7-2 and TRBJ2-5; D gene unclear. Germline CDR1 reads SGHTA; CDR2 reads FQGNSA. Deletions cut 3 bases from V and 3 bases from J, with 5 bases between. The CDR3 has 12 amino acids. The CDR3 coding sequence is TGTGCCAGCAGCTTGGTGAAAGAGACCCAGTACTTC. As protein: CASSLVKETQYF.

This clonotype showed up just once. The V gene is TRBV5-4, the J gene TRBJ1-2, with D possibly matching TRBD1 (5 bases). Germline V gene lookup returns CDR1 SGHNT and CDR2 YYREEE (reference sequence). CDR3 length: 16 residues. Trimming left V 1 base short and J 5 bases short, with 18 bases between. This CDR3 reads CASSLNEGVGVYGYTF. Here the CDR3 DNA reads TGTGCCAGCAGCTTGAATGAAGGGGTCGGTGTTTATGGCTACACCTTC.

This clonotype was recorded a few times. The rearrangement links TRBV12-3 or TRBV12-4 to TRBJ2-5; D uncertain. Trimming pared 3 bases from V and 5 bases from J, leaving 7 bases between. The CDR3 totals 12 residues. The CDR3 reads CASSLDAETQYF. The CDR3, as DNA: TGTGCCAGCAGTTTGGATGCGGAGACCCAGTACTTC.

The chain recombines TRBV7-9 with TRBJ2-7; D is unresolved. The ends were cut back, 1 base at V and 6 bases at J, with 10 bases in the middle. Germline V gives CDR1 SEHNR, CDR2 FQNEAQ (reference sequence). The CDR3 extends over 13 amino acids. The CDR3 region is CASSLEVGFEQYF. In DNA, the CDR3 is TGTGCCAGCAGCTTAGAGGTAGGGTTCGAGCAGTACTTC. The complete variable domain, with remaining parts taken from reference TRBV7-9 and TRBJ2-7, reads DTGVSQNPRHKITKRGQNVTFRCDPISEHNRLYWYRQTLGQGPEFLTYFQNEAQLEKSRLLSDRFSAERPKGSFSTLEIQRTEQGDSAMYLCASSLEVGFEQYFGPGTRLTVT.

This chain connects TRBV7-3 to TRBJ1-1; D may be TRBD1 (6 bases). Trimming took off 4 bases at V and 0 bases at J, with 21 bases between the two ends. This CDR3 has 18 residues. CDR1 is SGHTA, CDR2 FQGTGA, per germline. The CDR3 nucleotides are TGTGCCAGCAGCTCCCTACCCCTGGCAGGGGCTCTGAACACTGAAGCTTTCTTT. It encodes CASSSLPLAGALNTEAFF.

For this clonotype: Since a much larger clone is just one base distant, this may be a read error. The CDR3 DNA reads TGTGCCAGCAGCTTACGGTCAGGCAATAGGAGCACTGAAGCTTTCTTT. It yields the protein CASSLRSGNRSTEAFF. The chain combines TRBV7-9 with TRBJ1-1, with D unresolved. V was cut by 2 bases and J by 4 bases, with 17 bases left in between. This CDR3 comprises 16 residues. Looked up from germline, CDR1 is SEHNR and CDR2 is FQNEAQ (reference sequence).

This clonotype was counted a few times. The chain links TRBV20-1 to TRBJ2-7, with D uncertain. This CDR3 region has 14 residues. Germline V gene sequence: CDR1 DFQATT, CDR2 SNEGSKA (reference sequence). V dropped 0 bases and J dropped 1 base, with 10 bases sitting between them. The CDR3 DNA reads as TGCAGTGCTAGAGACCTTAGTACTTCCTACGAGCAGTACTTC. The encoded protein is CSARDLSTSYEQYF.

With respect to this clonotype: An end of the junction does not agree with germline; a read error may underlie this. This rearrangement joins TRBV15 to TRBJ2-5; D uncertain. The CDR3 totals 15 residues. Germline CDR1 LNHNV, CDR2 YYDKDF (reference sequence). CDR3: CATSRDRSSQETRYF. CDR3 DNA sequence: TGTGCCACCAGCAGAGATCGCAGTTCCCAAGAGACCCGGTACTTC.

This clonotype was detected only once. The final CDR3 position lacks the conserved phenylalanine or tryptophan, pointing to a likely read error. The chain links TRBV29-1 to TRBJ1-2, with D possibly matching TRBD1 (6 bases). This CDR3 region has 14 residues. CDR1 is SQVTM, CDR2 ANQGSEA, per germline. The V end was cut by 4 bases, the J end by 8 bases, with 20 bases between. CDR3 region: CSVGSFEGVGGYTI. The DNA for the CDR3 is TGCAGCGTTGGAAGTTTTGAGGGGGTTGGCGGCTACACCATC.

This clonotype was seen more than once but under ten times. The V call is TRBV7-9, the J call TRBJ2-7; possible D gene TRBD1, 6 bases. Germline CDR1 reads SEHNR; CDR2 reads FQNEAQ (reference sequence). Deletions cut 4 bases from V and 6 bases from J, with 19 bases between. The CDR3 runs to 15 residues. CDR3 sequence reads: CASSSTQGNYFEQYF. Here the CDR3 DNA reads TGTGCCAGCAGCTCCACCCAGGGGAACTACTTCGAGCAGTACTTC. The full variable domain, completed using reference TRBV7-9 and TRBJ2-7, is DTGVSQNPRHKITKRGQNVTFRCDPISEHNRLYWYRQTLGQGPEFLTYFQNEAQLEKSRLLSDRFSAERPKGSFSTLEIQRTEQGDSAMYLCASSSTQGNYFEQYFGPGTRLTVT.

CDR3 DNA sequence: TGTGCCAGCAGTGAACAGGGGGGATCTGGAAACACCATATATTTT. Protein sequence: CASSEQGGSGNTIYF. The J gene is TRBJ1-3, the V gene TRBV25-1, with 7 bases fitting TRBD1. Germline trimming cut 2 bases from V and 1 base from J; bases unmatched to any gene: 2. CDR3 size: 15 residues. The germline CDR1 and CDR2 sequences are MGHDK and SYGVNS.

With regard to this clonotype: A much larger clonotype is one base distant, so this may be a read error. J is TRBJ1-2 and V is TRBV9; 12 bases are shared with TRBD1. Trimming removed 3 bases from V and 5 bases from J; junction bases left unmatched: 5. Germline CDR1 SGDLS, CDR2 YYNGEE. This CDR3 has 15 residues. CDR3 amino acids: CASSGGQGAGYGYTF. In DNA, the CDR3 is TGTGCCAGCAGCGGGGGACAGGGGGCAGGATATGGCTACACCTTC.

This clonotype was counted a single time. The chain carries TRBV9 and TRBJ2-2; D gene ambiguous. The germline V gene has CDR1 SGDLS and CDR2 YYNGEE. This CDR3 is 14 amino acids long. Trimming removed 5 bases at V and 2 bases at J, with 10 bases between. As DNA, the CDR3 is TGTGCCAGCAGTTTACCCCCAAACACCGGGGAGCTGTTTTTT. Translating it yields CASSLPPNTGELFF. The whole variable domain, remainder taken from reference TRBV9 and TRBJ2-2, is DSGVTQTPKHLITATGQRVTLRCSPRSGDLSVYWYQQSLDQGLQFLIQYYNGEERAKGNILERFSAQQFPDLHSELNLSSLELGDSALYFCASSLPPNTGELFFGEGSRLTVL.

This clonotype was recorded many times. This rearrangement joins TRBV24-1 to TRBJ2-2; the D is unclear. The CDR3 contains 15 residues. V was trimmed by 2 bases and J by 5 bases, leaving 11 bases between them. From germline, CDR1 is KGHDR and CDR2 SFDVKD. CDR3 in DNA: TGTGCCACCAGTGATTCGTCGTTCAATACCGGGGAGCTGTTTTTT. It is translated as CATSDSSFNTGELFF.

Concerning this clonotype: This may be a read error, as it is one base from a much larger clone. The chain combines TRBV7-6 with TRBJ2-5; 7 bases are shared with TRBD2. There are 13 residues in the CDR3. Germline V gives CDR1 SGHVS, CDR2 FNYEAQ. The junction had 8 bases not matched to a gene; V was cut back by 3 bases and J by 10 bases. CDR3 sequence reads: CASSLGREGNQYF. The CDR3 nucleotides are TGTGCCAGCAGCTTGGGCAGGGAGGGTAACCAGTACTTC.

The V call is TRBV29-1, the J call TRBJ2-7, with 9 nucleotides matching TRBD1. V was clipped by 3 bases and J by 2 bases; unmatched bases: 14. Germline V lookup: CDR1 SQVTM, CDR2 ANQGSEA. The CDR3 length is 17 residues. The CDR3 DNA is TGCAGCGTTGAGACGCTTAACAGGGGGCTGAAAACCTACGAGCAGTACTTC. Protein sequence: CSVETLNRGLKTYEQYF.

J is TRBJ2-6 and V is TRBV24-1; possibly TRBD1 for D (5 bases). The CDR3 has 18 amino acids. V was clipped by 1 base and J by 0 bases, with 12 bases between them. CDR1 KGHDR and CDR2 SFDVKD come from the germline V gene. The CDR3 DNA is TGTGCCACCAGTGATTTAAAGGGGCGTGACTCTGGGGCCAACGTCCTGACTTTC. This translates into CATSDLKGRDSGANVLTF.

This chain links TRBV9 with TRBJ2-7; D is uncertain. Trimming stripped 2 bases from V and 6 bases from J, with 18 bases between. Germline CDR1 SGDLS, CDR2 YYNGEE. This CDR3 contains 15 residues. The CDR3 DNA is TGTGCCAGCAGCGTCCCCGATCCCCGGACGGGCGAGCAGTACTTC. This translates into CASSVPDPRTGEQYF.